Below are 32 T cell receptor beta chains sequenced from a single sample in a study of beta chain features in type 1 diabetes. Expressed TCRB transcripts were sequenced after all isolated RNA was converted to cDNA. The method was immunoSEQ multiplex PCR; TCRdb's version includes in-frame clones alone and lacks a portion of them. In the table there are 900,000 or so clones, 15% to 20% of which are singletons. Sample: naive CD4+ T cells from blood. The source of these receptors is a woman aged 18-29 years in good health.

V gene TRBV18 combines with J gene TRBJ1-1, with D possibly being TRBD1 (6 bases). V gave up 1 base and J gave up 4 bases, with 13 bases separating them. Germline V gene sequence: CDR1 KGHSH, CDR2 LQKENI. This CDR3 has 15 residues. The CDR3 DNA is TGTGCCAGCTCACCACGTGGGGCAGGGGCCACTGAAGCTTTCTTT. This gives the protein CASSPRGAGATEAFF.

This clone showed up just a few times. The chain employs TRBV11-1 and TRBJ2-7, with no clear D. This CDR3 is 16 amino acids long. V was pared by 3 bases and J by 9 bases, with 24 bases between. Germline lookup yields CDR1 SGHAT and CDR2 FQDESV (reference sequence). CDR3 DNA sequence: TGTGCCAGCAGCTTGAGCAGAAGGGAACAGAGAGAGAGGCAGTACTTC. Amino acid sequence: CASSLSRREQRERQYF.

In its sample, this clone was seen a few times. CDR3 DNA sequence: TGTGCCAGCAGCTTGGAAACGACTAGAGCCAGTCCTCGAGAGCAGTTCTTC. Translated: CASSLETTRASPREQFF. The gene calls are TRBV5-6 and TRBJ2-1; maybe TRBD2 (6 bases). The CDR3 loop spans 17 amino acids. V was cut by 0 bases and J by 10 bases, with 23 bases left in between. Germline V gene sequence: CDR1 SGHDT, CDR2 YYEEEE. The whole variable domain, filled in from reference TRBV5-6 and TRBJ2-1, reads DAGVTQSPTHLIKTRGQQVTLRCSPKSGHDTVSWYQQALGQGPQFIFQYYEEEERQRGNFPDRFSGHQFPNYSSELNVNALLLGDSALYLCASSLETTRASPREQFFGPGTRLTVL.

The J gene is TRBJ1-1, the V gene TRBV7-2; D possibly corresponds to TRBD1 (5 bases). Germline V CDR1 and CDR2: SGHTA, FQGNSA. V lost 5 bases to trimming and J lost 0 bases, with 13 bases between them. This CDR3 comprises 15 residues. CDR3: CASSPLGGMNTEAFF. DNA of the CDR3: TGTGCCAGCAGCCCGCTGGGGGGAATGAACACTGAAGCTTTCTTT.

The chain couples TRBV2 to TRBJ2-1; D is uncertain. Trimming removed 3 bases from V and 3 bases from J, with 6 bases in between. CDR1 is SNHLY, CDR2 FYNNEI, per germline. This CDR3 has 13 amino acids. CDR3 nucleotides: TGTGCCAGCAGTGACAGATTCTACAATGAGCAGTTCTTC. This translates into CASSDRFYNEQFF.

This clone was seen more than once but under ten times. This chain uses TRBV5-1 with TRBJ2-5; 9 nucleotides match TRBD2. Germline V gene sequence: CDR1 SGHRS, CDR2 YFSETQ. Trimming at V came to 1 base and at J to 4 bases, leaving 11 bases not matched to a gene. The CDR3 runs 17 residues. The CDR3 DNA reads as TGCGCCAGCAGCTTGCTGACTAGCGGTACAGGGAGAGAGACCCAGTACTTC. Its protein is CASSLLTSGTGRETQYF.

This clone was observed a handful of times. This sequence joins TRBV29-1 and TRBJ1-2; D gene ambiguous. The V gene lost 6 bases and the J gene lost 7 bases, with 9 bases spanning the gap. The CDR3 loop spans 10 amino acids. The germline V gene encodes CDR1 SQVTM and CDR2 ANQGSEA. The CDR3 here is CSVLDIGYTF. Written as DNA, the CDR3 is TGCAGCGTCCTAGACATTGGCTACACCTTC.

CDR3 residues: CASRPGQGNYTF. As DNA, the CDR3 is TGTGCCAGCAGACCCGGACAGGGGAACTACACCTTC. The chain recombines TRBV6-6 with TRBJ1-2; 9 nucleotides line up with TRBD1. Germline CDR1 MNHNY, CDR2 SVGAGI (reference sequence). Trimming cost V 6 bases and J 10 bases; bases outside gene matches: 6. The CDR3 is 12 residues long.

This clone has just a few counts. The V and J genes are TRBV6-6 and TRBJ1-2; D not certain. The CDR3 totals 13 residues. The germline CDR1 and CDR2 sequences are MNHNY and SVGAGI (reference sequence). V lost 5 bases to trimming and J lost 6 bases, with 13 bases between them. The CDR3 region has the DNA TGTGCCAGCAGTCAGCCCCGGAGGAATGGCTACACCTTC. Residues: CASSQPRRNGYTF.

Only a few counts were recorded for this clone. In the same sample, other DNA sequences code for this CDR3. J is TRBJ2-7 and V is TRBV6-5; 7 bases fit TRBD2. The CDR3 length is 14 residues. The germline gives CDR1 MNHEY, CDR2 SVGAGI. Trimming cost V 5 bases and J 0 bases; bases outside gene matches: 4. CDR3 in amino acids: CASSQAGSSYEQYF. CDR3 sequence (DNA): TGTGCCAGCAGTCAAGCGGGAAGCTCCTACGAGCAGTACTTC.

A few counts support this clone. As DNA, the CDR3 is TGCGCCAGCAGCTCAACAGGGACTACCTACAATGAGCAGTTCTTC. It encodes CASSSTGTTYNEQFF. The V call is TRBV5-1, the J call TRBJ2-1; D may be TRBD2 (7 bases). The CDR3 extends over 15 amino acids. With 3 bases removed from V and 2 bases from J, the gap between germline ends came to 12 bases. Germline CDR1 SGHRS, CDR2 YFSETQ.

The chain carries TRBV7-6 and TRBJ2-5; D possibly corresponds to TRBD2 (6 bases). Germline assignment: CDR1 SGHVS and CDR2 FNYEAQ. The length of the CDR3 is 14 residues. The ends were cut back, 3 bases at V and 5 bases at J, with 13 bases in the middle. As DNA, the CDR3 is TGTGCCAGCAGCTTTCGGGACTCCGGGGAGACCCAGTACTTC. It codes for CASSFRDSGETQYF.

The chain joins TRBV28 to TRBJ2-7; tentatively, D is TRBD2 (6 bases). The CDR3 is 14 residues long. The germline V gene encodes CDR1 MDHEN and CDR2 SYDVKM. Trimming left V 5 bases short and J 4 bases short, with 15 bases between. DNA of the CDR3: TGTGCCAGCAGTCTTCCGATGGGGGGTTACGAGCAGTACTTC. Its protein product is CASSLPMGGYEQYF.

This clone was counted between two and nine times. The chain employs TRBV7-9 and TRBJ2-3; the D gene is possibly TRBD2 (5 bases). V shed 3 bases and J shed 2 bases, with 9 bases lying between them. Germline CDR1 is SEHNR and CDR2 is FQNEAQ (reference sequence). CDR3 length: 14 amino acids. The CDR3 reads CASSLPGNTDTQYF. As DNA, the CDR3 is TGTGCCAGCAGCTTGCCGGGGAACACAGATACGCAGTATTTT.

J is TRBJ2-7 and V is TRBV18; the D gene is possibly TRBD2 (5 bases). Germline values: CDR1 KGHSH, CDR2 LQKENI. This CDR3 contains 14 residues. Trimming took off 1 base at V and 0 bases at J, with 7 bases between the two ends. CDR3 bases: TGTGCCAGCTCACCACAGGCGGGCTCCTACGAGCAGTACTTC. It encodes CASSPQAGSYEQYF.

This chain links TRBV5-1 with TRBJ1-2; possible D gene TRBD1, 5 bases. This CDR3 is built from 13 residues. The germline V gene encodes CDR1 SGHRS and CDR2 YFSETQ. V gave up 5 bases and J gave up 1 base, with 9 bases separating them. CDR3 amino acids: CASSQQGNYGYTF. The CDR3 nucleotides are TGCGCCAGCAGTCAGCAGGGTAACTATGGCTACACCTTC.

The gene calls are TRBV10-3 and TRBJ1-5; 8 bases agree with TRBD1. CDR3 length equals 15 residues. Germline V gene lookup returns CDR1 ENHRY and CDR2 SYGVKD. Losses at the gene ends were 0 bases for V and 7 bases for J; bases not matched to a gene: 5. The CDR3 sequence: CAISESPGQGQPQHF. The CDR3 DNA follows: TGTGCCATCAGTGAGTCTCCCGGACAGGGACAGCCCCAGCATTTT.

The CDR3 DNA reads TGTGCCACCAGCAGAGTGGGGCTTGGTACAGATACGCAGTATTTT. It is translated as CATSRVGLGTDTQYF. This chain joins TRBV15 and TRBJ2-3; the D gene is possibly TRBD1 (5 bases). V was cut by 1 base and J by 3 bases, with 11 bases left in between. The CDR3 extends over 15 amino acids. CDR1 and CDR2 (germline): LNHNV, YYDKDF (reference sequence).

Of note for this clone: The sample has other DNA sequences that encode this CDR3 too. The V gene is TRBV28, the J gene TRBJ1-1; no firm D call. V lost 1 base to trimming and J lost 5 bases, with 2 bases between them. This CDR3 comprises 11 residues. Germline CDR1 MDHEN, CDR2 SYDVKM. The CDR3 region has the DNA TGTGCCAGCAGTTTATATACTGAAGCTTTCTTT. Translated: CASSLYTEAFF.

This clone occurred a few times. The chain joins TRBV19 to TRBJ2-7, with 8 bases lining up with TRBD2. V trimming: 5 bases; J trimming: 4 bases; junction bases outside the gene matches: 7. Germline loops: CDR1 LNHDA, CDR2 SQIVND (reference sequence). This CDR3 spans 14 amino acids. CDR3 DNA: TGTGCCAGTAGTCGCGACAGCGGGGGTTACGAGCAGTACTTC. Translated: CASSRDSGGYEQYF.

This chain connects TRBV29-1 to TRBJ2-1; D is possibly TRBD2 (6 bases). This CDR3 is 15 amino acids long. Germline V gene sequence: CDR1 SQVTM, CDR2 ANQGSEA. The V end was cut by 8 bases, the J end by 0 bases, with 17 bases between. The CDR3 loop is CSSKGLVSSYNEQFF. The DNA for the CDR3 is TGCAGCTCGAAGGGACTCGTCAGCTCCTACAATGAGCAGTTCTTC.

This clone was seen a handful of times. The chain carries TRBV20-1 and TRBJ2-5; the D is unclear. The end of the DNA aligns better with TRBJ2-7, so the J call may be wrong. Germline CDR1 is DFQATT and CDR2 is SNEGSKA (reference sequence). The CDR3 is 9 residues long. The CDR3 loop reads CSAAREQYF. CDR3 nucleotides: TGCAGTGCTGCCCGCGAGCAGTACTTC.

The rearrangement uses TRBV11-2 and TRBJ2-5; a weak D match, TRBD1 (6 bases). V was cut by 0 bases and J by 6 bases, with 17 bases left in between. Germline values: CDR1 SGHAT, CDR2 FQNNGV. This CDR3 has 16 amino acids. CDR3 sequence reads: CASSLDPVRGEKTQYF. Written as DNA, the CDR3 is TGTGCCAGCAGCTTAGATCCCGTCAGGGGAGAGAAGACCCAGTACTTC.

Comments on this clone: This same CDR3 is encoded by further DNA sequences in the sample. J is TRBJ2-5 and V is TRBV18; D is possibly TRBD2 (5 bases). Per germline, CDR1 KGHSH and CDR2 LQKENI. This CDR3 contains 13 residues. V shed 3 bases and J shed 4 bases, with 9 bases lying between them. The CDR3 DNA follows: TGTGCCAGCTCACCGACTGGAGGAGAGACCCAGTACTTC. This encodes CASSPTGGETQYF.

Only a few counts were recorded for this clone. The CDR3 sequence is CAISLVAGGFDNEQFF. Written as DNA, the CDR3 is TGTGCCATCAGTTTAGTAGCGGGAGGATTTGACAATGAGCAGTTCTTC. This sequence joins TRBV10-3 and TRBJ2-1, with 10 bases matching TRBD2. Germline trimming cut 5 bases from V and 5 bases from J; bases unmatched to any gene: 9. CDR3 size: 16 residues. The germline V gene encodes CDR1 ENHRY and CDR2 SYGVKD.

CDR3 sequence reads: CAFRTPEETQYF. The CDR3 DNA is TGTGCCTTCCGGACACCCGAAGAGACCCAGTACTTC. The chain employs TRBV30 and TRBJ2-5; maybe TRBD1 (5 bases). This CDR3 comprises 12 residues. Trimming removed 7 bases from V and 3 bases from J, with 12 bases in between. Germline CDR1 is GTSNPN and CDR2 is SVGIG (reference sequence).

The table lists this clone with a few counts. This chain connects TRBV7-2 to TRBJ2-7; 10 nucleotides line up with TRBD2. J gave up 7 bases and V 2 bases, and 2 bases lay outside the gene matches. Germline V gene lookup returns CDR1 SGHTA and CDR2 FQGNSA. This CDR3 has 13 amino acids. CDR3: CASSLKREGEQYF. CDR3 DNA: TGTGCCAGCAGCTTAAAGCGGGAGGGGGAGCAGTACTTC. Variable domain in full (rest from reference TRBV7-2 and TRBJ2-7): GAGVSQSPSNKVTEKGKDVELRCDPISGHTALYWYRQSLGQGLEFLIYFQGNSAPDKSGLPSDRFSAERTGGSVSTLTIQRTQQEDSAVYLCASSLKREGEQYFGPGTRLTVT.

This clone was counted between two and nine times. This chain uses TRBV4-3 with TRBJ2-1; D gene ambiguous. The CDR3 consists of 15 residues. The V end was cut by 0 bases, the J end by 7 bases, with 13 bases between. Per germline, CDR1 LGHNA and CDR2 YSLEER. The CDR3 nucleotides read TGCGCCAGCAGCCAAGATGACCGTCTGGGGAATGAGCAGTTCTTC. This translates into CASSQDDRLGNEQFF.

This clone was detected a few times. The chain has TRBV4-3 and TRBJ2-1; TRBD2 aligns across 8 bases. The V segment lost 3 bases and the J segment 2 bases; nucleotides outside the gene matches: 6. Germline CDR1 is LGHNA and CDR2 is YSLEER. CDR3 length equals 16 residues. The CDR3, as DNA: TGCGCCAGCAGCCAGCAACTAGCGGTTGCCTACAATGAGCAGTTCTTC. This sequence encodes CASSQQLAVAYNEQFF.

The rearrangement links TRBV29-1 to TRBJ1-4; D not certain. From germline, CDR1 is SQVTM and CDR2 ANQGSEA. The CDR3 totals 13 residues. The V and J ends lost 6 bases and 8 bases respectively, with 16 bases between them. Here the CDR3 DNA reads TGCAGCGTGGGGAGAGGGAGAGGGGAAAAACTGTTTTTT. Translating it yields CSVGRGRGEKLFF. The full variable domain, its missing parts supplied by reference TRBV29-1 and TRBJ1-4, is SAVISQKPSRDICQRGTSLTIQCQVDSQVTMMFWYRQQPGQSLTLIATANQGSEATYESGFVIDKFPISRPNLTFSTLTVSNMSPEDSSIYLCSVGRGRGEKLFFGSGTQLSVL.

This clone was seen a handful of times. The chain links TRBV10-3 to TRBJ2-7; perhaps TRBD2 as D (6 bases). V lost 3 bases and J lost 0, with 12 bases in between. The length of the CDR3 is 15 residues. The germline V gene has CDR1 ENHRY and CDR2 SYGVKD. The CDR3 DNA is TGTGCCATCAGTGAACGGGGGACTTACTCCTACGAGCAGTACTTC. Encoded protein: CAISERGTYSYEQYF.

This clone was observed a handful of times. The chain uses TRBV7-6 and TRBJ2-1, with 9 positions matching TRBD2. The CDR3 sequence is 16 residues long. Germline CDR1 SGHVS, CDR2 FNYEAQ. Trimming took 1 base from V and 3 from J; bases not matched to a gene: 4. CDR3 residues: CASSLGGRVLYNEQFF. CDR3 nucleotide sequence: TGTGCCAGCAGCTTAGGCGGGAGGGTCCTCTACAATGAGCAGTTCTTC.